A selection of T cell receptor beta chains follows, all from one sample in a study of regulatory T cells in long-lasting Graves disease. TCRdb reprocessed the multiplex PCR reads via MiXCR and lists one record per CDR3 protein. The sample has more than 350,000 distinct CDR3 sequences; under 15% are singletons. This sample also appeared in a second study, on T cells in Graves' hyperthyroidism and ophthalmopathy.

Material: peripheral blood mononuclear cells (PBMCs), obtained at new diagnosis, from a patient treated with antithyroid drugs. These receptors were obtained from a woman aged 30 to 39 with Graves disease. CDR3s include the opening cysteine and the closing phenylalanine or tryptophan. The D gene is left open where the match is weak. The size of a clone is reported for some rows only, either as once, few or many, or as a class for expanded clones.

TRBV28	NA	NA	TRBJ1-6	17	TGTGCCAGCAGCTCCGGTGGTTCGGGGTTTAGTAATTCACCCCTCCACTTT	CASSSGGSGFSNSPLHF
TRBV6-1	NA	NA	TRBJ1-2	14	TGTGCCAGCAGTGCGGCAGGGAGGGGCTATGGCTACACCTTC	CASSAAGRGYGYTF
TRBV20-1	NA	few	TRBJ1-5	14	TGCAGTGCAATCACAGGGAATAGCAATCAGCCCCAGCATTTT	CSAITGNSNQPQHF
TRBV20-1	NA	few	TRBJ2-4	14	TGCAGTGCTAGTCCGGCGTTAGCCAAAAACATTCAGTACTTC	CSASPALAKNIQYF
TRBV24-1	NA	few	TRBJ2-2	16	TGTGCCACCAGTGATTTGGCCGGGGGAGTAGGCGGGGAGCTGTTTTTT	CATSDLAGGVGGELFF
TRBV7-9	NA	NA	TRBJ1-4	13	TGTGCCAGCAGCCCCTCGGGGCTCGAAAAACTGTTTTTT	CASSPSGLEKLFF
TRBV20-1	TRBD2	NA	TRBJ2-2	15	TGCAGTGCTAGACGTAGCGGGAGGGCCCACGGGGAGCTGTTTTTT	CSARRSGRAHGELFF
TRBV12-3/TRBV12-4	TRBD1	many	TRBJ1-1	14	TGTGCCAGCAGGTCGGGACAGATGAACACTGAAGCTTTCTTT	CASRSGQMNTEAFF
TRBV5-6	NA	few	TRBJ2-2	14	TGTGCCAGCGGGAGACAGGAGAACACCGGGGAGCTGTTTTTT	CASGRQENTGELFF
TRBV12-3/TRBV12-4	TRBD2	few	TRBJ2-1	17	TGTGCCAGCAGTTTAGGCCCGGGACTAGTCATGGGGGATGAGCAGTTCTTC	CASSLGPGLVMGDEQFF
TRBV28	NA	many	TRBJ2-3	15	TGTGCCAGCAGTTTACGGGGGAGAGGGGCAGATACGCAGTATTTT	CASSLRGRGADTQYF
TRBV28	NA	many	TRBJ1-1	14	TGTGCCAGCAGCACCTCGGGGACTTACACTGAAGCTTTCTTT	CASSTSGTYTEAFF
TRBV3-1	TRBD1	NA	TRBJ1-1	14	TGTGCCAGCAGCCAACGGGACAGGGAGAATGAAGCTTTCTTT	CASSQRDRENEAFF
TRBV10-3	TRBD2	NA	TRBJ2-3	14	TGTGCCATCAGGGGTAGCGGGAGCACAGATACGCAGTATTTT	CAIRGSGSTDTQYF
TRBV2	TRBD1	few	TRBJ2-7	14	TGTGCCAGCAGTTTCAGGGGGCCCCTCTACGAGCAGTACTTC	CASSFRGPLYEQYF
TRBV19	TRBD2	NA	TRBJ2-1	17	TGTGCCAGTAGTATTCAAGGACTAGCGAGGGTTTGGAATGAGCAGTTCTTC	CASSIQGLARVWNEQFF
TRBV5-1	TRBD1	NA	TRBJ1-1	13	TGCGCCAGCAGCTGGGGGGACAGGGATGAAGCTTTCTTT	CASSWGDRDEAFF
TRBV20-1	TRBD2	few	TRBJ2-3	15	TGCAGTGCTTACCACACGGGACTAGCGGCAGATACGCAGTATTTT	CSAYHTGLAADTQYF
TRBV20-1	NA	many	TRBJ1-5	13	TGCAGTGCCCGCTTCGGATTGGATCAGCCCCAGCATTTT	CSARFGLDQPQHF
TRBV28	NA	many	TRBJ1-6	14	TGTGCCAGCAGACTCAGCCAGGCTAATTCACCCCTCCACTTT	CASRLSQANSPLHF
TRBV19	NA	few	TRBJ2-7	15	TGTGCCAGTAGTATTCGGGTGGCAGAAAGCTACGAGCAGTACTTC	CASSIRVAESYEQYF
TRBV11-2	TRBD2	many	TRBJ2-5	14	TGTGCCAGCGGGACTAGCGGATTCCAAGAGACCCAGTACTTC	CASGTSGFQETQYF